The 29 T cell receptor beta chains reported below all come from one sample, sequenced in a study of Graves' ophthalmopathy and Graves' hyperthyroidism (dated by TCRdb to 2016 to 2019). The run used an Illumina HiSeq 2000. For repertoire sequencing, the TCR beta CDR3 regions were amplified from RNA transcripts. HTBI primers and the Qiagen OneStep RT-PCR kit were used in a first-round RT-PCR, which was followed by a second-round multiplex PCR, size selection and purification. TCRdb trimmed the raw reads at Q25, called clones with MiXCR and kept productive beta chains. Every entry covers one CDR3 protein and lists the most common genes and DNA from its rows. For this sample there are over a million distinct CDR3 sequences; about 36% appear just once. The ten largest clonotypes hold 8.5% to 14% of the sample. The sequencing sample was made of peripheral blood or thyroid tissue (not recorded which). The origin of the receptors is an adult man with Graves' hyperthyroidism.

The rearrangement links TRBV9 to TRBJ2-2; tentatively, D is TRBD1 or TRBD2 (6 bases each). Per germline, CDR1 SGDLS and CDR2 YYNGEE. Deletions cut 2 bases from V and 4 bases from J, with 15 bases between. CDR3 length equals 16 residues. CDR3 residues: CASSVSGAASTGELFF. For the CDR3, the DNA is TGTGCCAGCAGCGTGTCGGGGGCCGCTAGCACCGGGGAGCTGTTTTTT.

This clonotype was seen ten or more times. The J gene is TRBJ1-1, the V gene TRBV2, with D perhaps matching TRBD1 (5 bases). Germline V gives CDR1 SNHLY, CDR2 FYNNEI. Trimming pared 8 bases from V and 6 bases from J, leaving 13 bases between. The CDR3 is made up of 12 amino acids. CDR3 coding DNA: TGTGCCAGCGCCAGGGAGGTACCTGAAGCTTTCTTT. This codes for CASAREVPEAFF.

This clonotype was detected many times. CDR3: CASSSQLGRRNTEAFF. For the CDR3, the DNA is TGTGCCAGCAGCTCCCAGCTTGGGAGGAGGAACACTGAAGCTTTCTTT. The rearrangement uses TRBV7-8 and TRBJ1-1; D not resolved. This CDR3 spans 16 amino acids. Germline CDR1 reads SGHVS; CDR2 reads FQNEAQ. Trimming pared 4 bases from V and 1 base from J, leaving 16 bases between.

This clonotype was recorded at least ten times. The chain recombines TRBV6-5 with TRBJ1-2, with D perhaps TRBD1 (6 bases). CDR1 and CDR2 from the germline V gene are MNHEY and SVGAGI. The ends were cut back, 6 bases at V and 8 bases at J, with 19 bases in the middle. CDR3 size: 14 residues. CDR3 protein: CASSPMGGAEGYTF. DNA of the CDR3: TGTGCCAGCAGCCCGATGGGGGGCGCGGAGGGCTACACCTTC.

This clonotype appeared many times. The chain carries TRBV29-1 and TRBJ2-7, with D perhaps TRBD1 (6 bases). Germline CDR1 reads SQVTM; CDR2 reads ANQGSEA. V was shortened by 4 bases and J by 0 bases, with 13 bases between the two germline ends. The CDR3 length is 14 residues. This CDR3 reads CSVVSRDNSYEQYF. CDR3 nucleotides: TGCAGCGTTGTCTCCCGGGACAACTCCTACGAGCAGTACTTC.

This clonotype occurred many times. The chain uses TRBV29-1 and TRBJ2-7; TRBD1 matches at 7 bases. The junction had 7 bases not matched to a gene; V was cut back by 6 bases and J by 2 bases. This CDR3 region has 13 residues. Germline V gene data show CDR1 as SQVTM and CDR2 as ANQGSEA. The CDR3, as DNA: TGCAGCGTCCCCGGGACAGAGACCTACGAGCAGTACTTC. Translation gives CSVPGTETYEQYF.

This clonotype was observed once. The CDR3 region has the DNA TGTGCCAGCTCACCGGACAGCCGCCCCGGTCAGCCCCAGCATTTT. It translates to CASSPDSRPGQPQHF. The chain is built from TRBV9 and TRBJ1-5; possibly TRBD1 for D (6 bases). Germline CDR1 is SGDLS and CDR2 is YYNGEE. This CDR3 comprises 15 residues. The V end was cut by 7 bases, the J end by 6 bases, with 20 bases between.

The chain carries TRBV29-1 and TRBJ1-5, with TRBD1 matching over 8 bases. The CDR3 sequence is 13 residues long. The ends lost 3 bases at V and 4 bases at J; junction bases unmatched: 2. Germline assignment: CDR1 SQVTM and CDR2 ANQGSEA. Written as DNA, the CDR3 is TGCAGCGTTGATCGGACAGGGAATCAGCCCCAGCATTTT. Residues: CSVDRTGNQPQHF.

The gene calls are TRBV10-3 and TRBJ2-6; possibly TRBD1 for D (5 bases). Germline lookup yields CDR1 ENHRY and CDR2 SYGVKD. The CDR3 runs 12 residues. The V end was cut by 2 bases, the J end by 13 bases, with 9 bases between. This CDR3 is CAISEGARVLTF. In DNA form, the CDR3 reads TGTGCCATCAGTGAGGGGGCTCGGGTCCTGACTTTC.

The rearrangement uses TRBV28 and TRBJ1-6; D ambiguous. Germline CDR1 and CDR2: MDHEN and SYDVKM. V lost 5 bases, J lost 7 bases, and 15 bases lay in between. The CDR3 length is 15 residues. The CDR3 region is CASSTTETGNSPLHF. In DNA, the CDR3 is TGTGCCAGCAGTACTACAGAAACGGGAAATTCACCCCTCCACTTT.

This clonotype was observed a few times. The chain combines TRBV30 with TRBJ2-7; D possibly corresponds to TRBD2 (6 bases). V dropped 3 bases and J dropped 2 bases, with 11 bases sitting between them. The CDR3 is made up of 13 amino acids. CDR1 and CDR2 from the germline V gene are GTSNPN and SVGIG (reference sequence). The CDR3 region has the DNA TGTGCCTGGAGCTATTCGGGGGCCTACGAGCAGTACTTC. Protein product: CAWSYSGAYEQYF. The full variable domain, with the rest looked up from reference TRBV30 and TRBJ2-7, is SQTIHQWPATLVQPVGSPLSLECTVEGTSNPNLYWYRQAAGRGLQLLFYSVGIGQISSEVPQNLSASRPQDRQFILSSKKLLLSDSGFYLCAWSYSGAYEQYFGPGTRLTVT.

This clonotype came up once. V is TRBV7-9 and J is TRBJ1-3, with D uncertain. The CDR3 covers 16 residues. CDR1 SEHNR and CDR2 FQNEAQ come from the germline V gene (reference sequence). V lost 2 bases and J lost 4, with 15 bases in between. CDR3 nucleotide sequence: TGTGCCAGCAGCTTACCCCCCGGCTCGTTCGGAAACACCATATATTTT. Protein sequence: CASSLPPGSFGNTIYF.

This clonotype came up many times. This chain joins TRBV20-1 and TRBJ1-3, with no clear D. With 4 bases removed from V and 2 bases from J, the gap between germline ends came to 3 bases. The CDR3 totals 11 residues. The V gene's germline CDR1 is DFQATT and CDR2 SNEGSKA (reference sequence). CDR3 in amino acids: CSAKTGNTIYF. The CDR3 coding sequence is TGCAGTGCTAAAACTGGAAACACCATATATTTT.

As DNA, the CDR3 is TGTGCCAGCGGCCTTCGCGAGGCGTACACTGAAGCTTTCTTT. It codes for CASGLREAYTEAFF. The rearrangement uses TRBV12-3 or TRBV12-4 and TRBJ1-1; unclear D gene. This CDR3 has 14 residues. Between the trimmed V and J ends, which lost 8 bases and 3 bases, there was a span of 16 bases.

Concerning this clonotype: At one end the junction does not follow the germline gene, possibly because of a read error. The J gene is TRBJ2-6, the V gene TRBV10-3; D is uncertain. This CDR3 has 17 amino acids. Looked up from germline, CDR1 is ENHRY and CDR2 is SYGVKD. CDR3 sequence: CASSYGWDLPGANVLTF. CDR3 coding DNA: TGTGCCAGCAGTTACGGTTGGGATCTGCCTGGGGCCAACGTCCTGACTTTC.

The sample holds a few counts of this clonotype. The rearrangement uses TRBV19 and TRBJ2-7; D may be TRBD1 (5 bases). The V gene's germline CDR1 is LNHDA and CDR2 SQIVND (reference sequence). This CDR3 comprises 14 residues. Between the trimmed V and J ends, which lost 2 bases and 7 bases, there was a span of 15 bases. The CDR3 here is CASSITGGSGEQYF. As DNA, the CDR3 is TGTGCCAGTAGTATAACAGGTGGTTCAGGAGAGCAGTACTTC.

Points on this clonotype: A read error may be the cause here, since a much bigger clone is one base away. This chain joins TRBV7-2 and TRBJ2-5, with D perhaps matching TRBD2 (6 bases). With 0 bases removed from V and 7 bases from J, the gap between germline ends came to 12 bases. Germline V gives CDR1 SGHTA, CDR2 FQGNSA. This CDR3 is 14 amino acids long. In DNA form, the CDR3 reads TGTGCCAGCAGCTTAGCCCGGGACTGGGTGACCCAGTACTTC. It yields the protein CASSLARDWVTQYF.

This clonotype was seen many times. The chain links TRBV29-1 to TRBJ2-5, with TRBD2 matching over 11 bases. Germline lookup yields CDR1 SQVTM and CDR2 ANQGSEA. This CDR3 comprises 13 residues. V gave up 6 bases and J gave up 5 bases; unmatched junction bases: 5. In DNA form, the CDR3 reads TGCAGCGTCAGTAGCGGGAGGGGGGAGACCCAGTACTTC. This sequence encodes CSVSSGRGETQYF.

This clonotype appeared many times. The chain combines TRBV7-8 with TRBJ1-1; maybe TRBD1 (6 bases). The length of the CDR3 is 14 residues. Deletions cut 5 bases from V and 6 bases from J, with 16 bases between. CDR1 and CDR2 (germline): SGHVS, FQNEAQ. CDR3 amino acids: CASSNRVDRPEAFF. In nucleotides, the CDR3 is TGTGCCAGCAGCAACCGGGTTGACAGGCCTGAAGCTTTCTTT. Full variable domain (missing parts from reference TRBV7-8 and TRBJ1-1): GAGVSQSPRYKVAKRGQDVALRCDPISGHVSLFWYQQALGQGPEFLTYFQNEAQLDKSGLPSDRFFAERPEGSVSTLKIQRTQQEDSAVYLCASSNRVDRPEAFFGQGTRLTVV.

This clonotype appeared once. The V and J genes are TRBV7-2 and TRBJ2-1, with D possibly matching TRBD2 (5 bases). Per the germline V gene, CDR1 is SGHTA and CDR2 is FQGNSA. V lost 2 bases and J lost 3, with 14 bases in between. This CDR3 spans 16 amino acids. The CDR3: CASSLTSGSLYNEQFF. The CDR3 bases are TGTGCCAGCAGCTTAACAAGCGGAAGTCTCTACAATGAGCAGTTCTTC.

This clonotype was counted only a few times. The rearrangement uses TRBV12-3 or TRBV12-4 and TRBJ1-4, with D unclear. V was pared by 4 bases and J by 4 bases, with 4 bases between. The CDR3 is 12 amino acids. In DNA, the CDR3 is TGTGCCAGCAGTTGGGATAATGAAAAACTGTTTTTT. This encodes CASSWDNEKLFF.

This clonotype showed up just a few times. The chain recombines TRBV7-6 with TRBJ2-7; D is unclear. Trimming pared 2 bases from V and 1 base from J, leaving 12 bases between. The CDR3 covers 15 residues. Germline CDR1 and CDR2: SGHVS and FNYEAQ. The CDR3 sequence is CASSLSRVGSYEQYF. The CDR3 DNA reads as TGTGCCAGCAGCTTATCAAGGGTAGGGTCCTACGAGCAGTACTTC.

This clonotype was picked up many times. The CDR3 sequence: CASSLPGQGNEKLFF. Here the CDR3 DNA reads TGTGCCAGCAGCCTTCCGGGACAGGGTAATGAAAAACTGTTTTTT. The V gene is TRBV12-3 or TRBV12-4, the J gene TRBJ1-4; 9 bases align to TRBD1. V shed 6 bases, J shed 4 bases, and the junction held 6 bases outside the gene matches. The CDR3 covers 15 residues.

A few counts support this clonotype. The chain recombines TRBV9 with TRBJ2-7; TRBD1 is a possible D gene (5 bases). CDR1 is SGDLS and CDR2 is YYNGEE in the germline V gene. CDR3 length: 14 amino acids. Trimming removed 7 bases at V and 0 bases at J, with 14 bases between. CDR3 amino acids: CASSPWGDSYEQYF. The CDR3, as DNA: TGTGCCAGCTCACCATGGGGCGACTCCTACGAGCAGTACTTC.

This chain links TRBV29-1 with TRBJ1-3, with no clear D. The germline CDR1 and CDR2 sequences are SQVTM and ANQGSEA. V was shortened by 3 bases and J by 0 bases, with 18 bases between the two germline ends. The CDR3 contains 17 residues. DNA for the CDR3: TGCAGCGTTGACGGCCAACGGGGAACGAGCTCTGGAAACACCATATATTTT. Protein: CSVDGQRGTSSGNTIYF.

This clonotype occurred a few times. This chain connects TRBV7-8 to TRBJ1-1, with TRBD1 matching over 8 bases. V lost 4 bases and J lost 3; bases outside the gene matches: 4. In germline, CDR1 is SGHVS, CDR2 FQNEAQ. This CDR3 spans 14 amino acids. The CDR3 DNA reads TGTGCCAGCAGCTCCTCGACAGGGGACACTGAAGCTTTCTTT. Translating gives CASSSSTGDTEAFF. Supplemented by reference TRBV7-8 and TRBJ1-1, the full variable domain reads GAGVSQSPRYKVAKRGQDVALRCDPISGHVSLFWYQQALGQGPEFLTYFQNEAQLDKSGLPSDRFFAERPEGSVSTLKIQRTQQEDSAVYLCASSSSTGDTEAFFGQGTRLTVV.

This clonotype came up many times. The rearrangement uses TRBV29-1 and TRBJ1-2; D call uncertain. The CDR3 runs to 12 residues. Per germline, CDR1 SQVTM and CDR2 ANQGSEA. V was trimmed by 6 bases and J by 3 bases, leaving 11 bases between them. This chain's CDR3 is CSVRRDDYGYTF. The CDR3 DNA follows: TGCAGCGTGAGAAGGGATGACTATGGCTACACCTTC.

This clonotype appeared many times. The chain employs TRBV19 and TRBJ1-6; D gene ambiguous. Germline-derived CDR1 and CDR2 are LNHDA and SQIVND (reference sequence). With 10 bases removed from V and 0 bases from J, the gap between germline ends came to 7 bases. The length of the CDR3 is 13 residues. The CDR3 reads CATLSSYNSPLHF. The DNA for the CDR3 is TGTGCCACGTTGAGCTCCTATAATTCACCCCTCCACTTT.

This clonotype occurred many times. This chain joins TRBV14 and TRBJ1-4; 7 bases are a match to TRBD1. The CDR3 has 15 residues. Trimming at V came to 1 base and at J to 3 bases, leaving 2 bases not matched to a gene. Germline V lookup: CDR1 SGHDN, CDR2 FVKESK. CDR3 sequence reads: CASSQVDRPNEKLFF. The CDR3 nucleotides read TGTGCCAGCAGCCAAGTGGACAGGCCTAATGAAAAACTGTTTTTT.